Listed below are T cell receptor beta chains from one sample, sequenced in a study of human T cells and chemical hapten exposure. TCRdb reprocessed the RACE reads with MiXCR, giving one entry per CDR3 protein. The repertoire holds around 45,000 distinct CDR3 sequences, 3.7% seen once, with 4.5% to 7% in the top ten. Sequences were obtained from whole blood. All receptors come from a human donor in good health. Some clones in this sample may be carry-over from other donors' samples. Each CDR3 is given without its conserved first and last residue.

j_gene,v_gene,CDR3aa
TRBJ1-6,TRBV10-2,ASSLTGTNSPLH
TRBJ1-6,TRBV6-5,ASSRGDFFTLH
TRBJ2-5,TRBV6-2/TRBV6-3,ASSYLPPGLAQETQY
TRBJ1-5,TRBV27,TSSFRPPSGTVSEGSQPQH
TRBJ2-7,TRBV28,ASYPGGTLGEQY
TRBJ1-6,TRBV2,ASSEGRMSLH
TRBJ1-4,TRBV20-1,SAGLTGTGEKLF
TRBJ2-1,TRBV12-3/TRBV12-4,ASGKREGNNEQF
TRBJ2-1,TRBV5-4,ASSLVSGTGNNEQF
TRBJ1-1,TRBV6-5,ATRGAARTEAF
TRBJ1-4,TRBV5-8,ASSQEHGFNEKLF
TRBJ2-1,TRBV7-9,ASSFVAGVGTFYNEQF
TRBJ2-3,TRBV6-2/TRBV6-3,ASSQPGHVADTQY
TRBJ1-4,TRBV6-5,ASSYSVEEKLF
TRBJ2-3,TRBV4-1,ASSQLRWGSPTDTQY
TRBJ1-1,TRBV29-1,SGGDRVSTEAF
TRBJ1-1,TRBV9,ASSPPGGGRPEAF
TRBJ1-5,TRBV5-1,ASSPVGGGGQPQH